This T cell receptor (beta chain) is from a study of identical twins (dated by TCRdb to the mid-2010s). Background for the entire study: To test whether fetal clonotypes persist, this study deep-sequenced TCR alpha and beta repertoires from monozygotic twins, from unrelated adults of various ages, and from cord blood. To rule out contamination, replicate twin experiments were performed at different times with different library preparation protocols.

Trimming removed 4 bases from V and 12 bases from J; the gene matches leave 3 bases unexplained. The cysteine opens and the phenylalanine closes a CDR3 of 11 amino acids. The kept DNA is CDR3 alone, 33 bases in frame from the first base. CDR1 and CDR2 are drawn from the germline V gene: SGHAT, FQNNGV. The receptor library was made with 5' RACE. Sequencing was carried out with an Illumina HiSeq 2000. A universal primer binding site was introduced by template switching, and a unique molecular identifier was present in the final cDNA, enabling accurate counting of TCR cDNA molecules. Specific primers in the conserved constant-segment region were used to synthesize first-strand cDNA for the TCR alpha and beta chains. To control for contamination, every cDNA library was double barcoded, receiving both a SMART-Mk sample barcode and Illumina barcodes. Two successive PCR steps introduced TruSeq adapter sequences along with Illumina sample barcodes. TCR alpha and beta cDNA libraries were sequenced on the Illumina HiSeq platform with custom primers. In the paper's pipeline: MiGEC processed the raw reads to extract unique molecular identifiers, while MiXCR was used to determine the CDR3 positions. Recombination models were inferred per individual with the repgenHMM and IGoR tools using an EM algorithm. Shared clonotype analysis was performed with the tcR package in R, normalizing sharing by the product of cloneset sizes. To study raw recombination free of thymic and clonal selection effects, out-of-frame nonproductive sequences were analyzed. The raw public reads went through TCRdb reprocessing: fastp at Q25, MiXCR clone calling, in-frame beta chains kept. Entries that share a CDR3 protein sequence are merged under the most common genes and DNA. The V and J calls, along with clone size, are taken from TCRdb and not from the paper's own processing. For this sample the table gives about 240,000 distinct CDR3 sequences, of which roughly 10% were detected only once. Less than 12% of the sample goes to the ten largest clones.

This clonotype showed up many times. The specificity of this receptor is unknown. No qualities accompany the bases; no much larger clone lies one base away. Every donor in the study was a healthy Caucasian. Using Miltenyi CD45RO+ enrichment and human naive T-cell isolation kits, memory (CD45RO+) and naive T cells were isolated from PBMC. Results the study describes overall, beyond this receptor: A weaker excess of twin sharing was found in beta out-of-frame sequences because the signal-to-noise ratio was lowered by fewer shared sequences. Compared with coincidental sharing between unrelated individuals, out-of-frame TCR alpha sequences shared between twins showed an excess of sequences with low generation probability. Fewer insertions were carried by abundant cord blood beta clonotypes, a similar but weaker trend appeared in young adult naive repertoires, and no such trend appeared in memory repertoires. In monozygotic twins, out-of-frame TCR alpha sharing was systematically underestimated by recombination models, although the models agreed with sharing between unrelated individuals. Zero-insertion analyses could be partly confounded by invariant T cells such as MAIT and iNKT, though diverse VJ usage argued against such confounding for most clonotypes. Because the same donors could not be followed over many years, conclusions were based on cross-sectional statistical analysis.

The sequence was obtained from a man in his fifties or sixties in good health. Source material: memory T cells sorted from blood. The cell subset or site label, as the study defines it: CD45RO+ enriched T cells. The rearrangement combines TRBV11-2 with TRBJ2-1, with TRBD2 identical over 7 junction bases. The CDR3 protein: CASSYGGVQFF. The sequenced DNA: TGTGCCAGCAGCTATGGGGGGGTGCAGTTCTTC.